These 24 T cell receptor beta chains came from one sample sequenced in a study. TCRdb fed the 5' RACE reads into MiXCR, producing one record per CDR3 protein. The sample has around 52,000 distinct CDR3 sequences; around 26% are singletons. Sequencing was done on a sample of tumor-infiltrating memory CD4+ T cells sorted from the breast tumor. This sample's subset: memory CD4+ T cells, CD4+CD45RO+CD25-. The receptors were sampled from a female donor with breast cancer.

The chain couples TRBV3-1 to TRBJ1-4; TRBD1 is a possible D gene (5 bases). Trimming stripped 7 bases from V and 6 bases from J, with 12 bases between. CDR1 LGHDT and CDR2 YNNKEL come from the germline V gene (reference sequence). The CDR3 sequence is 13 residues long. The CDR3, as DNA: TGTGCCAGCAACTCCAGGGCTGATGAAAAACTGTTTTTT. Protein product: CASNSRADEKLFF.

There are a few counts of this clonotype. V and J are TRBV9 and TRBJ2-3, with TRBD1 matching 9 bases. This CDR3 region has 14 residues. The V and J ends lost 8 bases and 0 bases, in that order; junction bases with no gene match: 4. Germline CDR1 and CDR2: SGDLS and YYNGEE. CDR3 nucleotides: TGTGCCAGTTCCGGGACAGGGAGCACAGATACGCAGTATTTT. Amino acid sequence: CASSGTGSTDTQYF.

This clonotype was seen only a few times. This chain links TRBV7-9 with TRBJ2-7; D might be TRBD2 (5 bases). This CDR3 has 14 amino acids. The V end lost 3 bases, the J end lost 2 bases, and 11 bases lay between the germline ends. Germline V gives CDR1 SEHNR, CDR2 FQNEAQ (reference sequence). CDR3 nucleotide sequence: TGTGCCAGCAGCTTGTCGGGGTTGGCCTACGAGCAGTACTTC. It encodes CASSLSGLAYEQYF.

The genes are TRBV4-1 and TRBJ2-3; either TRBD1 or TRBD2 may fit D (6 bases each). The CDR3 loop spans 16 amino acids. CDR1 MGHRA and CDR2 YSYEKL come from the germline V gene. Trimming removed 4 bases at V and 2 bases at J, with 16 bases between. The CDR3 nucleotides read TGCGCCAGCAGCCCTCGACTAGGGGGTATCACAGATACGCAGTATTTT. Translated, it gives CASSPRLGGITDTQYF.

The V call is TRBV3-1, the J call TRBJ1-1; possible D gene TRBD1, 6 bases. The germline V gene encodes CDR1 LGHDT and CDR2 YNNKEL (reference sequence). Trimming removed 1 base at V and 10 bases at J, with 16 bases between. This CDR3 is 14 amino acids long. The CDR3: CASSQVITGRLAFF. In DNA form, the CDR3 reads TGTGCCAGCAGCCAAGTGATCACAGGGCGGTTAGCTTTCTTT.

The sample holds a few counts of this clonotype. The CDR3 DNA follows: TGTGCCACCGCGACTACCACAGATACGCAGTATTTT. This gives the protein CATATTTDTQYF. The V gene is TRBV6-5, the J gene TRBJ2-3, with a tentative D call TRBD2 (5 bases). From germline, CDR1 is MNHEY and CDR2 SVGAGI. The germline V and J ends were trimmed by 10 bases and 2 bases, with 10 bases remaining between them. The CDR3 has 12 amino acids.

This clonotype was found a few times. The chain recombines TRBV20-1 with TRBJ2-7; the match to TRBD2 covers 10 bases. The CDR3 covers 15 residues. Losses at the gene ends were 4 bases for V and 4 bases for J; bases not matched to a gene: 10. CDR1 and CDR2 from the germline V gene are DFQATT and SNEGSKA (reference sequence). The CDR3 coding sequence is TGCAGTGCTACTATTCTAGCGGGAGTTTCTTACGAGCAGTACTTC. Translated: CSATILAGVSYEQYF.

The CDR3 loop is CASSQGTAYGYTF. The CDR3 nucleotides read TGTGCCAGCAGCCAAGGGACGGCCTATGGCTACACCTTC. The gene calls are TRBV3-1 and TRBJ1-2; D unclear. Trimming took 1 base from V and 4 from J, leaving 7 bases between them. This CDR3 comprises 13 residues. From germline, CDR1 is LGHDT and CDR2 YNNKEL (reference sequence).

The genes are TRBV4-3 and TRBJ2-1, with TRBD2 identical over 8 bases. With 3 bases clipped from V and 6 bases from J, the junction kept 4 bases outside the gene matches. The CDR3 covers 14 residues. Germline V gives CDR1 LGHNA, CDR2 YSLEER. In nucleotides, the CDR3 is TGCGCCAGCAGCCAGATAAGCGGGAGCAATGAGCAGTTCTTC. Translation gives CASSQISGSNEQFF.

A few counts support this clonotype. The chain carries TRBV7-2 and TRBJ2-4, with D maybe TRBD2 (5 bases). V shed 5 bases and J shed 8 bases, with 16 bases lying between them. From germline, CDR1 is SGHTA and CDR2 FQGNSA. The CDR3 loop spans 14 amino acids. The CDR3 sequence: CASSPIGMRDIQYF. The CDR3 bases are TGTGCCAGCAGCCCCATTGGGATGAGGGACATTCAGTACTTC. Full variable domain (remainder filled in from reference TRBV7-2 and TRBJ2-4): GAGVSQSPSNKVTEKGKDVELRCDPISGHTALYWYRQSLGQGLEFLIYFQGNSAPDKSGLPSDRFSAERTGGSVSTLTIQRTQQEDSAVYLCASSPIGMRDIQYFGAGTRLSVL.

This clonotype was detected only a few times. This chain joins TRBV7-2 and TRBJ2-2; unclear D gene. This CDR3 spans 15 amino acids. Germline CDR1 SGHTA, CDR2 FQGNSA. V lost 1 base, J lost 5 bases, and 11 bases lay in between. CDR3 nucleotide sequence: TGTGCCAGCAGCTTAGTAGGCGGAGATACCGGGGAGCTGTTTTTT. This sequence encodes CASSLVGGDTGELFF.

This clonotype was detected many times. The CDR3 DNA reads as TGCGCCAGCAGCTTGGTCGGTGACGGTGAAGCTTTCTTT. It codes for CASSLVGDGEAFF. The rearrangement uses TRBV5-1 and TRBJ1-1, with no clear D. Trimming cost V 0 bases and J 7 bases, with 10 bases left between them. The CDR3 is 13 residues long. Germline-derived CDR1 and CDR2 are SGHRS and YFSETQ.

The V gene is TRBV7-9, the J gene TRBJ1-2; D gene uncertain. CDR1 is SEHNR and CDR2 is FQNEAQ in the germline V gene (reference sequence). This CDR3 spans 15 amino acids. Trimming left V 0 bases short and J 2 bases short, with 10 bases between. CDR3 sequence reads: CASSLAGIGNYGYTF. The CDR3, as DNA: TGTGCCAGCAGCTTAGCTGGGATAGGGAACTATGGCTACACCTTC.

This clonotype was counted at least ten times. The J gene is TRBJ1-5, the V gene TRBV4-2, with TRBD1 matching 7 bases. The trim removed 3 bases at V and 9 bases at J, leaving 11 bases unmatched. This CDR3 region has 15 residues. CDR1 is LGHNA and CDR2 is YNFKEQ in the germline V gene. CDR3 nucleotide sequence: TGTGCCAGCAGCCAGACCGGGACAGCATTTGGGCCCCAGCATTTT. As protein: CASSQTGTAFGPQHF.

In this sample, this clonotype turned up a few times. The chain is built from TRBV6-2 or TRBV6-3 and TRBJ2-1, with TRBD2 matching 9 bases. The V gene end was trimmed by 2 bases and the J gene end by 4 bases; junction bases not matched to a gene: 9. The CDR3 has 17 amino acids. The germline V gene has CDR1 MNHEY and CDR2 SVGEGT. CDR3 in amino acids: CASSYLPTSGEYNEQFF. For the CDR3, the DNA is TGTGCCAGCAGTTACCTGCCGACTAGCGGAGAGTACAATGAGCAGTTCTTC.

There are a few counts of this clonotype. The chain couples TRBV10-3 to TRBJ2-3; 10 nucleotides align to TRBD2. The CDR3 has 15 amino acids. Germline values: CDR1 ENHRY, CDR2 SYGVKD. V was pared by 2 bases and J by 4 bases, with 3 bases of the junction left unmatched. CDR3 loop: CAISEPAGGPDTQYF. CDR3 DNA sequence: TGTGCCATCAGTGAGCCAGCGGGAGGGCCAGATACGCAGTATTTT.

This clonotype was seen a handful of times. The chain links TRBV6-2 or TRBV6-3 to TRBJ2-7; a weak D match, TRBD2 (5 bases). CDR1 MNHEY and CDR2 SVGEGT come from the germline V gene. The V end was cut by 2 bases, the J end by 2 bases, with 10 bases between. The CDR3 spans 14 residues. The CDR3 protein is CASSYRGGPYEQYF. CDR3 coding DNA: TGTGCCAGCAGTTACAGAGGAGGACCCTACGAGCAGTACTTC.

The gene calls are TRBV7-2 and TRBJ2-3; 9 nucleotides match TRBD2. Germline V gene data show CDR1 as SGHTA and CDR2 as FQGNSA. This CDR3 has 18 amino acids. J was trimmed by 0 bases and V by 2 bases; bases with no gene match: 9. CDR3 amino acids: CASSLSFSGSGSTDTQYF. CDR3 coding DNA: TGTGCCAGCAGCTTAAGCTTTAGCGGGAGTGGTAGCACAGATACGCAGTATTTT.

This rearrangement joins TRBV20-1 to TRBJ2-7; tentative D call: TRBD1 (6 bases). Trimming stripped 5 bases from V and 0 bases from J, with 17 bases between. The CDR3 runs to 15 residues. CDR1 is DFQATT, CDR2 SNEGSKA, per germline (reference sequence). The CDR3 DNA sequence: TGCAGTGCTCCCCACAGTGGACAGTTCTCCTACGAGCAGTACTTC. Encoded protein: CSAPHSGQFSYEQYF.

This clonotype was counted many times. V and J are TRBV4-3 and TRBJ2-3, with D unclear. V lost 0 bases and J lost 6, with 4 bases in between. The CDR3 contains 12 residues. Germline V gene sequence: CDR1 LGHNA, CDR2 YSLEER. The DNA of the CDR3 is TGCGCCAGCAGCCAAGAGGGTGATACGCAGTATTTT. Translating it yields CASSQEGDTQYF.

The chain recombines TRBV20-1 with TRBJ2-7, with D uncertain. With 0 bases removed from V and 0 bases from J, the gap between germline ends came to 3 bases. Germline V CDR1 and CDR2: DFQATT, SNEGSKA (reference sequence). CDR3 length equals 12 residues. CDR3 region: CSARDNSYEQYF. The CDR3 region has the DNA TGCAGTGCTAGAGATAACTCCTACGAGCAGTACTTC.

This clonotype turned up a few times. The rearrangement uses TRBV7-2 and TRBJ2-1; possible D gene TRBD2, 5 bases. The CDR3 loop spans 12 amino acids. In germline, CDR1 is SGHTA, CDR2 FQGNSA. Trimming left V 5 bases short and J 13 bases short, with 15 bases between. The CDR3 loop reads CASSPGTSIQFF. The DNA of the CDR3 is TGTGCCAGCAGCCCCGGAACTAGTATTCAGTTCTTC.

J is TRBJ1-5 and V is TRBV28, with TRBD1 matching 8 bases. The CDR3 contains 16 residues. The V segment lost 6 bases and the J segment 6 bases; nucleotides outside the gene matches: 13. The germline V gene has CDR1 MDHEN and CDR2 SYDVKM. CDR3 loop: CASSQAGGWVRQPQHF. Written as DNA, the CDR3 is TGTGCCAGCAGCCAGGCAGGGGGCTGGGTTCGTCAGCCCCAGCATTTT.

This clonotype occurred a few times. CDR3 coding DNA: TGTGCCAGCAGCGGAGGGGACACTTGGAGTGAGCAGTTCTTC. Translation: CASSGGDTWSEQFF. This sequence joins TRBV9 and TRBJ2-1; perhaps TRBD1 as D (6 bases). The germline gives CDR1 SGDLS, CDR2 YYNGEE. This CDR3 has 14 residues. Trimming took off 3 bases at V and 9 bases at J, with 16 bases between the two ends.